This T cell receptor beta chain appears in the sequencing data of a study of T cell responses to AZD1222 COVID-19 vaccine. Whole-study results and caveats: Nearly half of spike-specific TCRs reportedly go after variant regions that carry no mutations.

CDR1 SGHNT and CDR2 YENEEA come from the germline V gene. Trimming pared 3 bases from V and 5 bases from J, leaving 9 bases between. This CDR3 region has 13 residues. The data were produced by immunoSEQ multiplex PCR, yet TCRdb's version contains in-frame clones alone and is incomplete. Of roughly 67,000 clones listed, approximately 89% are singletons. As to this clone: Antigen specificity is unknown.

The TCR comes from an adult in good health. The sample here was peripheral blood, taken on day 0 of AZD1222 vaccination. The chain recombines TRBV11-3 with TRBJ2-3, with a tentative D call TRBD1 (5 bases). The CDR3 DNA is TGTGCCAGCAGCTTTGGGGCAGTAGATACGCAGTATTTT. Translating gives CASSFGAVDTQYF.